This TCR beta chain was identified in a study of T cell responses to AZD1222 COVID-19 vaccine. Study observations and caveats: Spike regions recognized by vaccine-associated CD4 TCRs spanned the protein, led by 160-218 and 743-854. A reported finding is that nearly half of spike-specific TCRs target unmutated variant regions. The study identified only six AZD1222 recipients as seropositive at baseline.

Sequencing used immunoSEQ multiplex PCR; TCRdb keeps in-frame clones, though not all of them. The sample shows under 200,000 clones, about 90% of them seen only once. The CDR3 is 13 residues long. Germline V gives CDR1 SGHTA, CDR2 FQGNSA. The ends were cut back, 5 bases at V and 5 bases at J, with 10 bases in the middle. Comment on this clone: Its cognate antigen is unknown.

The sequence was collected from an adult who received the AZD1222 COVID-19 vaccine. This sequence joins TRBV7-2 and TRBJ1-5; D remains unclear. The sample was peripheral blood, taken 28 days after the second AZD1222 dose. The CDR3: CASSRRGDQPQHF. The CDR3 bases are TGTGCCAGCAGCCGGAGAGGAGATCAGCCCCAGCATTTT.